These 25 T cell receptor beta chains were all obtained from the same sample, sequenced in a study of spatial heterogeneity in lung cancer. Time point of the sample: blood at routine non-recurrence follow-up after resection. TCRdb redid the calling of the 5' RACE reads with MiXCR, one entry per CDR3 protein. The repertoire consists of some 43,000 distinct CDR3 sequences, with about 10% occurring once and the leading ten covering roughly 15%. The sample here was PBMCs, taken at follow-up. These receptors were collected from a female donor with early-stage non-small cell lung cancer.

In regard to this clonotype: A much larger clone lies a single base off, so this may be a read error. This chain connects TRBV11-2 to TRBJ2-1, with D hard to call. CDR3 size: 14 residues. The germline V gene has CDR1 SGHAT and CDR2 FQNNGV. Trimming took 5 bases from V and 5 from J, leaving 13 bases between them. CDR3 residues: CASSALLDHNEQFF. In DNA form, the CDR3 reads TGTGCCAGCAGCGCCTTACTGGACCACAATGAGCAGTTCTTC. Drawing the rest from reference TRBV11-2 and TRBJ2-1, the complete variable domain is EAGVAQSPRYKIIEKRQSVAFWCNPISGHATLYWYQQILGQGPKLLIQFQNNGVVDDSQLPKDRFSAERLKGVDSTLKIQPAKLEDSAVYLCASSALLDHNEQFFGPGTRLTVL.

This clonotype was observed many times. The V and J genes are TRBV3-1 and TRBJ2-3; 7 nucleotides match TRBD2. Germline V gives CDR1 LGHDT, CDR2 YNNKEL (reference sequence). V lost 0 bases and J lost 4; bases outside the gene matches: 10. The CDR3 loop spans 17 amino acids. The CDR3 region is CASSQEVAAGRADTQYF. CDR3 bases: TGTGCCAGCAGCCAAGAAGTGGCAGCGGGGAGAGCAGATACGCAGTATTTT.

This clonotype was seen ten or more times. The chain has TRBV14 and TRBJ1-6; TRBD1 might be the D (5 bases). Trimming stripped 4 bases from V and 2 bases from J, with 9 bases between. The CDR3 covers 15 residues. Germline-derived CDR1 and CDR2 are SGHDN and FVKESK. For the CDR3, the DNA is TGTGCCAGCAGCCTCCGGGGCGCCTATAATTCACCCCTCCACTTT. Its protein is CASSLRGAYNSPLHF.

The J gene is TRBJ2-1, the V gene TRBV9, with 11 bases matching TRBD2. Germline V gives CDR1 SGDLS, CDR2 YYNGEE. The CDR3 runs to 18 residues. V shed 4 bases, J shed 5 bases, and the junction held 14 bases outside the gene matches. This CDR3 reads CASSPEYVGTSGHNEQFF. The CDR3 coding sequence is TGTGCCAGCAGCCCTGAGTACGTTGGGACTAGCGGACACAATGAGCAGTTCTTC.

This clonotype was observed at least ten times. This rearrangement joins TRBV10-3 to TRBJ2-7; a weak D match, TRBD1 (5 bases). V lost 4 bases, J lost 1 base, and 11 bases lay in between. The CDR3 covers 14 residues. Looked up from germline, CDR1 is ENHRY and CDR2 is SYGVKD. CDR3 bases: TGTGCCATCAGTGTTACTACAGGTTCCTACGAGCAGTACTTC. Amino acids: CAISVTTGSYEQYF.

This clonotype was recorded a few times. The chain links TRBV19 to TRBJ2-1, with 7 bases aligning to TRBD1. With 3 bases clipped from V and 10 bases from J, the junction kept 6 bases outside the gene matches. Looked up from germline, CDR1 is LNHDA and CDR2 is SQIVND (reference sequence). This CDR3 has 13 residues. CDR3 sequence: CASSMGTGVEQFF. CDR3 DNA: TGTGCCAGTAGTATGGGCACAGGGGTCGAGCAGTTCTTC.

This clonotype appeared a few times. The CDR3 sequence: CASKPGQGITAYEQYF. Written as DNA, the CDR3 is TGTGCCAGCAAGCCGGGACAGGGTATTACCGCCTACGAGCAGTACTTC. The chain carries TRBV6-2 or TRBV6-3 and TRBJ2-7; 9 bases match TRBD1. This CDR3 spans 16 amino acids. The germline V gene encodes CDR1 MNHEY and CDR2 SVGEGT. V gave up 7 bases and J gave up 2 bases; unmatched junction bases: 12.

This clonotype was detected many times. The chain couples TRBV7-2 to TRBJ2-3; D may be TRBD2 (5 bases). In germline, CDR1 is SGHTA, CDR2 FQGNSA. This CDR3 contains 15 residues. The V end lost 5 bases, the J end lost 1 base, and 13 bases lay between the germline ends. The CDR3 DNA is TGTGCCAGCAGCCCGGACTCGTTGGGCACAGATACGCAGTATTTT. Its protein product is CASSPDSLGTDTQYF.

The chain combines TRBV3-1 with TRBJ2-1, with a weak D call TRBD2 (7 bases). CDR3 length: 16 residues. V was cut by 0 bases and J by 5 bases, with 14 bases left in between. The germline CDR1 and CDR2 sequences are LGHDT and YNNKEL (reference sequence). The CDR3, as DNA: TGTGCCAGCAGCCAAGATGTGGGGGGGCCAAACAATGAGCAGTTCTTC. It is translated as CASSQDVGGPNNEQFF.

This clonotype has a handful of counts. The CDR3, as DNA: TGTGCCACCAGCCCCGGGGACAGCTCCTACGAGCAGTACTTC. The encoded protein is CATSPGDSSYEQYF. The chain couples TRBV15 to TRBJ2-7; 7 bases fit TRBD1. V lost 5 bases, J lost 0 bases, and 4 bases stayed unmatched. From germline, CDR1 is LNHNV and CDR2 YYDKDF (reference sequence). The CDR3 covers 14 residues. Based on the CDR3 plus reference TRBV15 and TRBJ2-7, the full variable domain is DAMVIQNPRYQVTQFGKPVTLSCSQTLNHNVMYWYQQKSSQAPKLLFHYYDKDFNNEADTPDNFQSRRPNTSFCFLDIRSPGLGDTAMYLCATSPGDSSYEQYFGPGTRLTVT.

This clonotype has more than one count but fewer than ten. The chain is built from TRBV27 and TRBJ2-3; TRBD2 matches 9 bases. The germline gives CDR1 MNHEY, CDR2 SMNVEV (reference sequence). The CDR3 runs 16 residues. V lost 5 bases and J lost 7; bases outside the gene matches: 13. CDR3 in DNA: TGTGCCAGCAGTCCTCCGGGACTAGCTCTTTCAAATACGCAGTATTTT. Translating gives CASSPPGLALSNTQYF.

This clonotype appeared many times. The chain carries TRBV5-6 and TRBJ1-5, with a weak D call TRBD1 (6 bases). Trimming left V 4 bases short and J 2 bases short, with 13 bases between. Germline V lookup: CDR1 SGHDT, CDR2 YYEEEE. This CDR3 has 15 residues. DNA of the CDR3: TGTGCCAGCAGCAGGGGGGAGGATGGCAATCAGCCCCAGCATTTT. Residues: CASSRGEDGNQPQHF. The variable domain in full, with the rest retrieved from reference TRBV5-6 and TRBJ1-5, is DAGVTQSPTHLIKTRGQQVTLRCSPKSGHDTVSWYQQALGQGPQFIFQYYEEEERQRGNFPDRFSGHQFPNYSSELNVNALLLGDSALYLCASSRGEDGNQPQHFGDGTRLSIL.

Remarks on this clonotype: This sequence may be a read error, since a much larger clone differs from it by one base. The chain couples TRBV12-3 or TRBV12-4 to TRBJ1-2; D remains unclear. V was clipped by 5 bases and J by 8 bases, with 12 bases between them. CDR3 size: 12 residues. The CDR3 sequence is CASSPRRRGYTF. DNA for the CDR3: TGTGCCAGCAGTCCCAGACGGAGGGGCTACACCTTC.

The chain recombines TRBV29-1 with TRBJ2-1, with no clear D. The CDR3 is made up of 10 amino acids. Germline V gene lookup returns CDR1 SQVTM and CDR2 ANQGSEA. V lost 7 bases and J 5 bases, leaving 6 bases between the germline ends. CDR3 region: CSAANNEQFF. CDR3 DNA sequence: TGCAGCGCCGCCAACAATGAGCAGTTCTTC.

This clonotype was seen only a few times. This chain joins TRBV28 and TRBJ2-1; TRBD2 is a possible D gene (5 bases). The CDR3 loop spans 13 amino acids. The V end lost 2 bases, the J end lost 6 bases, and 8 bases lay between the germline ends. From germline, CDR1 is MDHEN and CDR2 SYDVKM. CDR3 nucleotide sequence: TGTGCCAGCAGTTTAGAGGCGGGCAATGAGCAGTTCTTC. Its protein product is CASSLEAGNEQFF. The whole variable domain, remainder taken from reference TRBV28 and TRBJ2-1, is DVKVTQSSRYLVKRTGEKVFLECVQDMDHENMFWYRQDPGLGLRLIYFSYDVKMKEKGDIPEGYSVSREKKERFSLILESASTNQTSMYLCASSLEAGNEQFFGPGTRLTVL.

This clonotype has a handful of counts. V is TRBV2 and J is TRBJ2-3, with D possibly being TRBD1 (6 bases). In germline, CDR1 is SNHLY, CDR2 FYNNEI. The CDR3 sequence is 13 residues long. The germline V and J ends were trimmed by 6 bases and 5 bases, with 12 bases remaining between them. Here the CDR3 reads CASRDSPEDTQYF. Written as DNA, the CDR3 is TGTGCCAGCAGGGACAGCCCAGAAGATACGCAGTATTTT.

This clonotype was detected a few times. The chain has TRBV6-1 and TRBJ2-1; no clear D. The CDR3 runs 11 residues. V lost 5 bases and J 8 bases, leaving 7 bases between the germline ends. Germline loops: CDR1 MNHNS, CDR2 SASEGT. The CDR3 sequence is CASSPLYEQFF. The CDR3 DNA is TGTGCCAGCAGTCCGCTGTATGAGCAGTTCTTC.

This clonotype counts as medium-sized (0.01 to 0.1%). This chain uses TRBV28 with TRBJ1-1; D perhaps matches TRBD1 (5 bases). Germline values: CDR1 MDHEN, CDR2 SYDVKM. V lost 4 bases, J lost 0 bases, and 15 bases lay in between. This CDR3 comprises 16 residues. This CDR3 is CASSSGTLTMNTEAFF. CDR3 coding DNA: TGTGCCAGCAGTTCCGGGACGCTAACCATGAACACTGAAGCTTTCTTT.

This chain uses TRBV5-6 with TRBJ2-2; D unresolved. Trimming took off 4 bases at V and 3 bases at J, with 7 bases between the two ends. CDR3 length: 13 residues. CDR1 is SGHDT and CDR2 is YYEEEE in the germline V gene. The CDR3 loop is CASSRSDTGELFF. The CDR3 coding sequence is TGTGCCAGCAGCCGCAGTGACACCGGGGAGCTGTTTTTT. Complete variable domain (other parts from reference TRBV5-6 and TRBJ2-2): DAGVTQSPTHLIKTRGQQVTLRCSPKSGHDTVSWYQQALGQGPQFIFQYYEEEERQRGNFPDRFSGHQFPNYSSELNVNALLLGDSALYLCASSRSDTGELFFGEGSRLTVL.

This clonotype was observed at least ten times. Here the CDR3 reads CASSRTESYEQYF. In DNA, the CDR3 is TGTGCCAGCTCACGGACAGAAAGCTACGAGCAGTACTTC. The rearrangement uses TRBV18 and TRBJ2-7, with D perhaps matching TRBD1 (6 bases). The V gene's germline CDR1 is KGHSH and CDR2 LQKENI. This CDR3 contains 13 residues. V gave up 4 bases and J gave up 3 bases, with 10 bases separating them.

The rearrangement uses TRBV5-1 and TRBJ1-1; D gene uncertain. Germline V gene sequence: CDR1 SGHRS, CDR2 YFSETQ. V was trimmed by 5 bases and J by 0 bases, leaving 17 bases between them. The CDR3 spans 16 residues. The CDR3 loop reads CASRLGRSQLNTEAFF. In nucleotides, the CDR3 is TGCGCCAGCAGGCTTGGCCGGTCGCAGTTGAACACTGAAGCTTTCTTT.

In its sample, this clonotype was seen a few times. The chain is built from TRBV7-6 and TRBJ2-2, with D unclear. Germline loops: CDR1 SGHVS, CDR2 FNYEAQ. The V and J ends lost 5 bases and 3 bases respectively, with 4 bases between them. The CDR3 is made up of 12 amino acids. This CDR3 is CASSGHTGELFF. Written as DNA, the CDR3 is TGTGCCAGCAGCGGTCACACCGGGGAGCTGTTTTTT. Together with reference TRBV7-6 and TRBJ2-2, the CDR3 gives the full variable domain: GAGVSQSPRYKVTKRGQDVALRCDPISGHVSLYWYRQALGQGPEFLTYFNYEAQQDKSGLPNDRFSAERPEGSISTLTIQRTEQRDSAMYRCASSGHTGELFFGEGSRLTVL.

This sequence joins TRBV7-2 and TRBJ2-7; no reliable D call. The V gene's germline CDR1 is SGHTA and CDR2 FQGNSA. The CDR3 has 12 residues. Trimming took off 3 bases at V and 3 bases at J, with 6 bases between the two ends. CDR3 nucleotide sequence: TGTGCCAGCAGCTTCAAGGTCTACGAGCAGTACTTC. Its protein product is CASSFKVYEQYF.

This clonotype was observed many times. V and J are TRBV4-1 and TRBJ2-7, with 8 bases fitting TRBD2. The CDR3 runs to 15 residues. Germline loops: CDR1 MGHRA, CDR2 YSYEKL. Losses at the gene ends were 2 bases for V and 4 bases for J; bases not matched to a gene: 7. The CDR3 DNA reads TGCGCCAGCAGCCAACCCGGCGGGGGGACATACGAGCAGTACTTC. Its translation: CASSQPGGGTYEQYF.

This clonotype was observed many times. The chain is built from TRBV5-1 and TRBJ1-2; D remains ambiguous. The CDR3 loop spans 14 amino acids. V lost 4 bases and J lost 0, with 10 bases in between. Germline V gene sequence: CDR1 SGHRS, CDR2 YFSETQ. The CDR3, as DNA: TGCGCCAGCAGCGCGGCAGAGTCTAACTATGGCTACACCTTC. It yields the protein CASSAAESNYGYTF.